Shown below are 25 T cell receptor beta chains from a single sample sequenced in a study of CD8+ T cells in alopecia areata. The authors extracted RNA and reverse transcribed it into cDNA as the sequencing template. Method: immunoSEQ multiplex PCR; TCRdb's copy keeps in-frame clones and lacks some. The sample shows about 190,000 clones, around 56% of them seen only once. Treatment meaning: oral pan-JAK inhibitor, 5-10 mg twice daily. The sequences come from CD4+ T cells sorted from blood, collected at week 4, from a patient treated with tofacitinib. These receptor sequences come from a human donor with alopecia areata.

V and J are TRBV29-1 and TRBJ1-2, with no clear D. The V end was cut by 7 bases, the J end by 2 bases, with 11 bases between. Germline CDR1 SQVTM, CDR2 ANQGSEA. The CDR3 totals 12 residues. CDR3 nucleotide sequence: TGCAGCGCCCAAGGTCGGAACTATGGCTACACCTTC. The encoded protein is CSAQGRNYGYTF.

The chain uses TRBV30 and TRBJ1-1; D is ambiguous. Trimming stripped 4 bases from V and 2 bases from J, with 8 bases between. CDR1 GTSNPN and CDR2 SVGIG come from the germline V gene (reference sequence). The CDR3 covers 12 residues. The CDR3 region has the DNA TGTGCCTGGACCGCAGATAACACTGAAGCTTTCTTT. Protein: CAWTADNTEAFF.

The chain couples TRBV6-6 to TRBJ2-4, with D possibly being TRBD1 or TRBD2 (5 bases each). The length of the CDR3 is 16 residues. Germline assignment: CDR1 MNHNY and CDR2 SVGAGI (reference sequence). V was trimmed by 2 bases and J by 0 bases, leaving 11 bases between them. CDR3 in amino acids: CASSYGTQQAKNIQYF. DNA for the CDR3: TGTGCCAGCAGTTACGGGACCCAACAAGCCAAAAACATTCAGTACTTC.

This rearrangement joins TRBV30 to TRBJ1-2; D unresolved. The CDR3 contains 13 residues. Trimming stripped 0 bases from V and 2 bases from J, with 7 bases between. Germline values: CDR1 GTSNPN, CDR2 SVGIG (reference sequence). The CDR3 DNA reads TGTGCCTGGAGTGTAACCCAGAACTATGGCTACACCTTC. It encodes CAWSVTQNYGYTF.

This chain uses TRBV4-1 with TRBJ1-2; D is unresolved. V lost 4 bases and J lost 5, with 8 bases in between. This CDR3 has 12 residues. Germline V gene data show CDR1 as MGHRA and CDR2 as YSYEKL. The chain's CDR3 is CASSPVGYGYTF. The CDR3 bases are TGCGCCAGCAGCCCCGTCGGGTATGGCTACACCTTC.

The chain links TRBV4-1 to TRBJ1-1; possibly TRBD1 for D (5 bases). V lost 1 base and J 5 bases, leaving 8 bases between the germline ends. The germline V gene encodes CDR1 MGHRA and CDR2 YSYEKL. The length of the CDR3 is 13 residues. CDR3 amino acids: CASSQVGTTEAFF. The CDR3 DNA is TGCGCCAGCAGCCAAGTTGGGACGACTGAAGCTTTCTTT.

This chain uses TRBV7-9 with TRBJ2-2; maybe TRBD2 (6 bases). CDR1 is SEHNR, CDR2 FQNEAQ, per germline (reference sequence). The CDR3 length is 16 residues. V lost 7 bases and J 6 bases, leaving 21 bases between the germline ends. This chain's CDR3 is CASTPSGLATAGELFF. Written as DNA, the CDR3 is TGTGCCAGCACCCCGAGTGGGCTAGCGACGGCCGGGGAGCTGTTTTTT.

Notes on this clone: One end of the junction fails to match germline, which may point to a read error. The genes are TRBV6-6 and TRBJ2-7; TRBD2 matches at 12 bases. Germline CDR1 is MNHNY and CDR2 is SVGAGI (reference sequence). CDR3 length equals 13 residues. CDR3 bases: TGTGCCAGCAGTCGGTCCTCGGGACTAGCGGGTGGCTTC. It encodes CASSRSSGLAGGF.

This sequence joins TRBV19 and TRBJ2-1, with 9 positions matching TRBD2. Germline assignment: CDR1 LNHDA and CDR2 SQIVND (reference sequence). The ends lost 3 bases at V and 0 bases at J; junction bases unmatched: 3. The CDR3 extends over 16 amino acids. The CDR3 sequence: CASSMTSGPSYNEQFF. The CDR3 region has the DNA TGTGCCAGTAGTATGACTAGCGGACCCTCCTACAATGAGCAGTTCTTC.

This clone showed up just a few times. The CDR3 sequence: CSGGQTMNTEAFF. CDR3 coding DNA: TGCAGCGGGGGACAGACTATGAACACTGAAGCTTTCTTT. J is TRBJ1-1 and V is TRBV29-1; the match to TRBD1 covers 7 bases. Germline assignment: CDR1 SQVTM and CDR2 ANQGSEA. The ends lost 7 bases at V and 0 bases at J; junction bases unmatched: 5. The CDR3 consists of 13 residues.

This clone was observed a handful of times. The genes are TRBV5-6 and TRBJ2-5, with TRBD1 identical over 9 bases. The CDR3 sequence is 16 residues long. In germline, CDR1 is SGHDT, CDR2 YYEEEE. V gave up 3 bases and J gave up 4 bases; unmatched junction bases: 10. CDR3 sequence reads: CASSSRRDRARETQYF. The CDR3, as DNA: TGTGCCAGCAGCTCACGCCGGGACAGGGCACGAGAGACCCAGTACTTC.

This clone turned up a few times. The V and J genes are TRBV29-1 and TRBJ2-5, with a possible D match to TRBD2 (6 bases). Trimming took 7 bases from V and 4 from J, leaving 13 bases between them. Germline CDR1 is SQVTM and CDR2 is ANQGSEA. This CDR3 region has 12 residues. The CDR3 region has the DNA TGCAGCGGGGGGGAAATCGGAGAGACCCAGTACTTC. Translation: CSGGEIGETQYF.

The CDR3 loop is CAWKVGYTQYF. CDR3 nucleotide sequence: TGTGCCTGGAAGGTGGGGTACACCCAGTACTTC. The genes are TRBV30 and TRBJ2-5; no clear D. The CDR3 runs to 11 residues. The V end was cut by 4 bases, the J end by 8 bases, with 11 bases between. Looked up from germline, CDR1 is GTSNPN and CDR2 is SVGIG (reference sequence).

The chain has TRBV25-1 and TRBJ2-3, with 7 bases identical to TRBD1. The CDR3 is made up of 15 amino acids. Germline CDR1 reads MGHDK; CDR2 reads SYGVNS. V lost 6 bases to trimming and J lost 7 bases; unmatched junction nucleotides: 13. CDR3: CASSKRTGASNTQYF. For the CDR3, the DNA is TGTGCCAGCAGCAAAAGAACAGGGGCTTCAAATACGCAGTATTTT.

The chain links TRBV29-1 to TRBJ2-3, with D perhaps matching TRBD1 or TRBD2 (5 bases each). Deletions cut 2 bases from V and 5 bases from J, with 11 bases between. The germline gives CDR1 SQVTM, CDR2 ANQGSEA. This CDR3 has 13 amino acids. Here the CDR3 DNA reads TGCAGCGTTGAACCCCCGAGGGGAGATACGCAGTATTTT. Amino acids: CSVEPPRGDTQYF.

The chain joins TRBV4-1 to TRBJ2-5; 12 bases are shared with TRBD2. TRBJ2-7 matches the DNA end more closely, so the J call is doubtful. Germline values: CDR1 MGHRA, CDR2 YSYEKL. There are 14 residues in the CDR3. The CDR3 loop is CASSRGLAGYEQYF. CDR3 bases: TGCGCCAGCAGCCGAGGACTAGCGGGATACGAGCAGTACTTC.

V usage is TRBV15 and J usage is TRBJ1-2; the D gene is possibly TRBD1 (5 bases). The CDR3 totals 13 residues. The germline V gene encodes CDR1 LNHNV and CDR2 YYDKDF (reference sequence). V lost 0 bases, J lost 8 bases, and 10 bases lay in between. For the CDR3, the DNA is TGTGCCACCAGCAGAGACAGGGTAGGAGGCTACACCTTC. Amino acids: CATSRDRVGGYTF.

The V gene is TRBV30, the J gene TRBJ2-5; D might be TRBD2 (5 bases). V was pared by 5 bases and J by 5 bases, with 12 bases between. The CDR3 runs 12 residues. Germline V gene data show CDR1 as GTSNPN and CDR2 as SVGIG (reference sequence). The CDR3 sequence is CAWGSRGETQYF. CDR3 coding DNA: TGTGCCTGGGGGTCCCGAGGGGAGACCCAGTACTTC.

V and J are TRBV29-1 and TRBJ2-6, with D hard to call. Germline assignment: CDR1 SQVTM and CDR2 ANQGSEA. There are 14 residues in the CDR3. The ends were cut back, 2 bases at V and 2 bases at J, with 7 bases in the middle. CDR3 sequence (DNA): TGCAGCGTTGAAACAGCGACTGGGGCCAACGTCCTGACTTTC. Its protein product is CSVETATGANVLTF.

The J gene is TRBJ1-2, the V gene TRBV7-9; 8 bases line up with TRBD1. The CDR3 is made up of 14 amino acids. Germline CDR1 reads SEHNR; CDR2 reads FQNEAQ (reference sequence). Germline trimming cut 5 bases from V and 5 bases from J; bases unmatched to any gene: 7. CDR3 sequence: CASSPSTGVYGYTF. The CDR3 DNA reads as TGTGCCAGCAGCCCGTCGACAGGGGTATATGGCTACACCTTC.

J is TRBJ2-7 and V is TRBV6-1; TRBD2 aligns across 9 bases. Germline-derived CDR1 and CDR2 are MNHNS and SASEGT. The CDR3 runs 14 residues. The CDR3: CALWPGGRAPEQYF. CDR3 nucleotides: TGTGCTCTCTGGCCCGGCGGGAGGGCCCCCGAGCAGTACTTC.

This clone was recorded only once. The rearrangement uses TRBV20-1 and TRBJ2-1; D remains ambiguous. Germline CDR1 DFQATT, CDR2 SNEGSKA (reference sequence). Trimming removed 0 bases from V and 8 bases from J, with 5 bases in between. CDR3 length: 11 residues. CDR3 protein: CSARDRYEQFF. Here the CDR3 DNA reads TGCAGTGCTAGAGATAGGTATGAGCAGTTCTTC.

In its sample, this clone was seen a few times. Written as DNA, the CDR3 is TGTGCCTTGGACCCCCAAAGGGGGTTTTATGGCTACACCTTC. It is translated as CALDPQRGFYGYTF. This chain links TRBV30 with TRBJ1-2; TRBD1 might be the D (6 bases). Trimming cost V 7 bases and J 5 bases, with 20 bases left between them. Per germline, CDR1 GTSNPN and CDR2 SVGIG (reference sequence). The CDR3 has 14 residues.

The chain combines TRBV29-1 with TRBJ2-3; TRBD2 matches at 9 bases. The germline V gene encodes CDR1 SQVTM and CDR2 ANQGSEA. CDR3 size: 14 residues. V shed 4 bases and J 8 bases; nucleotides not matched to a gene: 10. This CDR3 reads CSVGGRAAGGTQYF. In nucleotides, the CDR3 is TGCAGCGTTGGCGGGAGGGCCGCGGGTGGTACGCAGTATTTT.

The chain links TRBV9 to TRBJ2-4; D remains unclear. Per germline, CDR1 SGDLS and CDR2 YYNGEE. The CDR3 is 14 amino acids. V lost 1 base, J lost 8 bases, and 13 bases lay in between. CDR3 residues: CASSVNPTWDIQYF. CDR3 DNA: TGTGCCAGCAGCGTAAACCCTACCTGGGACATTCAGTACTTC. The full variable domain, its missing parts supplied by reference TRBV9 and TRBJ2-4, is DSGVTQTPKHLITATGQRVTLRCSPRSGDLSVYWYQQSLDQGLQFLIQYYNGEERAKGNILERFSAQQFPDLHSELNLSSLELGDSALYFCASSVNPTWDIQYFGAGTRLSVL.